Here is one T cell receptor beta chain with its context. The data were taken from a study of blood T cell repertoires in COVID-19. On the study more broadly: The analysed material was cDNA or gDNA that came from T cells, B-cell-depleted T cells, or PBMCs.

The V gene end was trimmed by 6 bases and the J gene end by 1 base; junction bases not matched to a gene: 10. This CDR3 region has 16 residues. CDR1 and CDR2 from the germline V gene are LNHDA and SQIVND (reference sequence). Libraries were prepared by immunoSEQ multiplex PCR; TCRdb keeps only in-frame clonotypes and omits some of them. This sample has about 210,000 clones, with about 83% found just once. The rearrangement uses TRBV19 and TRBJ1-1; the match to TRBD1 covers 8 bases. The sequence derives from a man aged 45 to 65 with active or convalescent COVID-19. The sequenced sample consisted of peripheral blood. The CDR3 loop reads CASRNNVGQGNTEAFF. The CDR3 nucleotides are TGTGCCAGTAGAAATAACGTCGGACAGGGGAACACTGAAGCTTTCTTT.